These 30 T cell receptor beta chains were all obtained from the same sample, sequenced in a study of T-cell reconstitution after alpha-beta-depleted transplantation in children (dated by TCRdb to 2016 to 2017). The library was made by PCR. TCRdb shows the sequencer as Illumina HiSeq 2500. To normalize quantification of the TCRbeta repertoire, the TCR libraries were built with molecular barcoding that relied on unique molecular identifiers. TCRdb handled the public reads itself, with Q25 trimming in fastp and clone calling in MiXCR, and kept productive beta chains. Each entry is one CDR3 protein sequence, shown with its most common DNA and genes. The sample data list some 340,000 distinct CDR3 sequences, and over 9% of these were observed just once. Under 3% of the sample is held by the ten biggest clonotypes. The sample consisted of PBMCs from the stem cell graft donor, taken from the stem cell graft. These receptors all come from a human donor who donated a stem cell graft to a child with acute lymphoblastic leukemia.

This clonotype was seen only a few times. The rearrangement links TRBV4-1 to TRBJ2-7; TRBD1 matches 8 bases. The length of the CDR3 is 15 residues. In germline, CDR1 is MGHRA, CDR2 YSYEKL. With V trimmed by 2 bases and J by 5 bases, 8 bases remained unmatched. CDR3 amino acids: CASSQLQGATDEQYF. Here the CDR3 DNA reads TGCGCCAGCAGCCAACTTCAGGGGGCGACTGACGAGCAGTACTTC.

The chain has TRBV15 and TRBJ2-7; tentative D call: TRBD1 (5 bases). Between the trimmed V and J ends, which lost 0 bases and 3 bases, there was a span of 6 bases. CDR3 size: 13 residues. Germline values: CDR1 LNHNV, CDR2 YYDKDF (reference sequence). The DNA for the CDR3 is TGTGCCACCAGCAGAGACGACAGCTACGAGCAGTACTTC. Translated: CATSRDDSYEQYF.

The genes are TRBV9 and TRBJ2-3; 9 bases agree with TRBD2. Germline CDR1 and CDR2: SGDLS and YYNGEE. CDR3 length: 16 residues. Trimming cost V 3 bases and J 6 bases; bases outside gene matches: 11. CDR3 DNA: TGTGCCAGCAGCGCCCCCGGGCGGGAGGGCCCGGATACGCAGTATTTT. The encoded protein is CASSAPGREGPDTQYF.

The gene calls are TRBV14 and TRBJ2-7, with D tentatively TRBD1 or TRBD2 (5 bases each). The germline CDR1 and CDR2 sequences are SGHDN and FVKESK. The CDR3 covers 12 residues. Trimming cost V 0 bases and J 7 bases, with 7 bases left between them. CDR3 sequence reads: CASSQDWGEQYF. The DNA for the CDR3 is TGTGCCAGCAGCCAAGATTGGGGGGAGCAGTACTTC.

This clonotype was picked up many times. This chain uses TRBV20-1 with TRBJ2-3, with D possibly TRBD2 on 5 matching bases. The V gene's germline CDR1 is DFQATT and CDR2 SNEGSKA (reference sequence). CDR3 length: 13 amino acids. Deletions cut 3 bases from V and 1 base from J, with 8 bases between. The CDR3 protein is CSASGIGTDTQYF. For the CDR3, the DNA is TGCAGTGCTAGCGGGATTGGCACAGATACGCAGTATTTT.

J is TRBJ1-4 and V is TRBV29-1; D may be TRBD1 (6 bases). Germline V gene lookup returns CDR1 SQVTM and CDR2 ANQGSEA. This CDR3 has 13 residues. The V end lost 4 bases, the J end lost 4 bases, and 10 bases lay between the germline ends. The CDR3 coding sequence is TGCAGCGTTGTCGGACAGCGTAATGAAAAACTGTTTTTT. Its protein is CSVVGQRNEKLFF.

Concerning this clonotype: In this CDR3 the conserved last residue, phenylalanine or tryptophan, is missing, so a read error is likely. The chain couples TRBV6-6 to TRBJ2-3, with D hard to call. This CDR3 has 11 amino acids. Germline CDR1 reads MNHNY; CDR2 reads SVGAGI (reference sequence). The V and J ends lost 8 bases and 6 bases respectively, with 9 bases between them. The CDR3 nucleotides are TGTGCCAGCGGACCTGACGATACGCAGTATTCT. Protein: CASGPDDTQYS.

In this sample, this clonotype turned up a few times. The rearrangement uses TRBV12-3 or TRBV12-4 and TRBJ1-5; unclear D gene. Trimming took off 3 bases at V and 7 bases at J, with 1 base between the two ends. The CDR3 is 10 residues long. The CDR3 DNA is TGTGCCAGCAGTTTCCAGCCCCAGCATTTT. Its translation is CASSFQPQHF.

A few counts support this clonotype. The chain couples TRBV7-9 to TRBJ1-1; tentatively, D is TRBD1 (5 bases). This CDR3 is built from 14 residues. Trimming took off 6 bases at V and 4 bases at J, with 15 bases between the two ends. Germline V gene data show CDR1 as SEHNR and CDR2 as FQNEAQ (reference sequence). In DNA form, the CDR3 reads TGTGCCAGCAGTAGTCACGGGGCGGGCACTGAAGCTTTCTTT. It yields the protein CASSSHGAGTEAFF.

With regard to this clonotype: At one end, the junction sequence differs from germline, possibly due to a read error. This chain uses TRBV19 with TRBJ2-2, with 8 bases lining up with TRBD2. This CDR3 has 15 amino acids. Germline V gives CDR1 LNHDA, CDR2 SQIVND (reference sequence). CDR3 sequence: CASTLGTRGTGVLFF. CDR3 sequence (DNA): TGTGCCAGTACCCTTGGGACTAGAGGCACCGGGGTGCTGTTTTTT.

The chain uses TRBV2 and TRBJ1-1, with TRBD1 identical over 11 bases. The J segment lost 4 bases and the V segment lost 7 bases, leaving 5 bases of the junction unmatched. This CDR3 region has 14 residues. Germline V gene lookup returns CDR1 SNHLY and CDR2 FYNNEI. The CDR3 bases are TGTGCCAGCACCGGGACAGGGGGTCGCACTGAAGCTTTCTTT. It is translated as CASTGTGGRTEAFF.

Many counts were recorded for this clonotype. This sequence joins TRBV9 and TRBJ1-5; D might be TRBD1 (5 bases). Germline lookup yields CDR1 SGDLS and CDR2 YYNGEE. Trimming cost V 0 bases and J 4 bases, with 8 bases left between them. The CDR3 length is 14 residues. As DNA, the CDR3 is TGTGCCAGCAGCGTAGGGGGGGGTAATCAGCCCCAGCATTTT. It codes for CASSVGGGNQPQHF.

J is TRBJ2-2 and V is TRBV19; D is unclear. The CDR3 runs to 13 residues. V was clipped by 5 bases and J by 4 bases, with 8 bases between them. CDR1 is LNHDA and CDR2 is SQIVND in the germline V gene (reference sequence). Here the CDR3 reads CASSFGFTGELFF. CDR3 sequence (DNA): TGTGCCAGTAGTTTCGGATTCACCGGGGAGCTGTTTTTT.

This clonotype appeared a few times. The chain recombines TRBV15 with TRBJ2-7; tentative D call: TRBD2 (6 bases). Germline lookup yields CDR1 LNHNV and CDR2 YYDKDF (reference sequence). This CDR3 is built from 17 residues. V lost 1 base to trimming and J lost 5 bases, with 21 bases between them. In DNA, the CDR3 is TGTGCCACCAGCAGAGGGGCAGCGGAGGGACCTGGGGACGAGCAGTACTTC. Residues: CATSRGAAEGPGDEQYF.

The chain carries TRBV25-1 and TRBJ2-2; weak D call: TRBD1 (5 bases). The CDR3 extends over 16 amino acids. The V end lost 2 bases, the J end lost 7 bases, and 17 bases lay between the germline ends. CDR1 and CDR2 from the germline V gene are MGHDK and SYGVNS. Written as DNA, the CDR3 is TGTGCCAGCAGTGAAATACGCTTGGGGCAGGGCGGGGAGCTGTTTTTT. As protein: CASSEIRLGQGGELFF.

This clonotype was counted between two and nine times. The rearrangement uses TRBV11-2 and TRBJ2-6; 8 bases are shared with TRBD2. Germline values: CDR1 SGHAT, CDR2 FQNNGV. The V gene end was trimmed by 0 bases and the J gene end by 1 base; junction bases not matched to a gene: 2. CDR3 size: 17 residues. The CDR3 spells CASSLERLASGANVLTF. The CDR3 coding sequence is TGTGCCAGCAGCTTAGAGAGACTAGCGTCTGGGGCCAACGTCCTGACTTTC.

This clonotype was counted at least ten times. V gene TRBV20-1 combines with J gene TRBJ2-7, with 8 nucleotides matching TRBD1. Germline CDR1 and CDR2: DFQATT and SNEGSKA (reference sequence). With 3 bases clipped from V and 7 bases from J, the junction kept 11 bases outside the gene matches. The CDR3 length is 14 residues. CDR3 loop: CSARSQGAGFEQYF. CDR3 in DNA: TGCAGTGCTAGGTCTCAGGGGGCCGGTTTTGAGCAGTACTTC.

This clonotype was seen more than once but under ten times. CDR3 coding DNA: TGCAGTGCTAGGATAGCGGGGGCTTACAATGAGCAGTTCTTC. It yields the protein CSARIAGAYNEQFF. The rearrangement uses TRBV20-1 and TRBJ2-1, with 9 bases lining up with TRBD2. Germline values: CDR1 DFQATT, CDR2 SNEGSKA (reference sequence). CDR3 size: 14 residues. V trimming: 3 bases; J trimming: 4 bases; junction bases outside the gene matches: 4.

In DNA, the CDR3 is TGTGCCAGCAGCCATCCCGGGACTAGCGGTTACGAGCAGTACTTC. Protein: CASSHPGTSGYEQYF. This chain connects TRBV14 to TRBJ2-7; 11 bases match TRBD2. V trimming: 3 bases; J trimming: 4 bases; junction bases outside the gene matches: 5. The CDR3 runs 15 residues. Germline V gene sequence: CDR1 SGHDN, CDR2 FVKESK.

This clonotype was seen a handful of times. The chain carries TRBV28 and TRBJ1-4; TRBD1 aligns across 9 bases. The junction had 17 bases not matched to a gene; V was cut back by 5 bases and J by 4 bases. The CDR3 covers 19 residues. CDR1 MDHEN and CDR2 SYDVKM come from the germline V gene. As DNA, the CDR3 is TGTGCCAGCAGTCTACTGGACAGGGGCCCCAATATTGGTAATGAAAAACTGTTTTTT. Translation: CASSLLDRGPNIGNEKLFF.

The CDR3 bases are TGTGCCAGCAGTGAACTTGTGGTCCAGCCCCAGCATTTT. It translates to CASSELVVQPQHF. The chain links TRBV6-1 to TRBJ1-5; no clear D. The V gene's germline CDR1 is MNHNS and CDR2 SASEGT. The CDR3 is 13 amino acids. V lost 2 bases, J lost 7 bases, and 9 bases lay in between.

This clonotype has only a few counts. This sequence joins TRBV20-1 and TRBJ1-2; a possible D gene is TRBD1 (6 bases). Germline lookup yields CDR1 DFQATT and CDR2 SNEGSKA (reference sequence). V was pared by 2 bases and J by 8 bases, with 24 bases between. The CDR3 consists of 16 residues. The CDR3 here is CSARQRGQTGLEGYTF. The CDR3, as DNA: TGCAGTGCTAGACAAAGGGGCCAAACAGGGCTAGAAGGCTACACCTTC.

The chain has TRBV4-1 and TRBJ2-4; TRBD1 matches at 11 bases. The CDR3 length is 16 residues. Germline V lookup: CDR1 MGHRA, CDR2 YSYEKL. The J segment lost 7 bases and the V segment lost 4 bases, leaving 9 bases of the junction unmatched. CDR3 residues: CASSPGTGGNANIQYF. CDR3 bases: TGCGCCAGCAGCCCAGGGACAGGGGGGAACGCGAACATTCAGTACTTC.

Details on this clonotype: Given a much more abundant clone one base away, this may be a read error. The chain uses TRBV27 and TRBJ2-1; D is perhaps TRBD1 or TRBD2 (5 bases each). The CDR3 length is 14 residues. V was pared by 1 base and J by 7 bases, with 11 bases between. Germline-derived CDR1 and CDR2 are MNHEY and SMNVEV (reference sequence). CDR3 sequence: CASSLWGSRNEQFF. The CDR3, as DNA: TGTGCCAGCAGTTTATGGGGGAGTCGGAATGAGCAGTTCTTC.

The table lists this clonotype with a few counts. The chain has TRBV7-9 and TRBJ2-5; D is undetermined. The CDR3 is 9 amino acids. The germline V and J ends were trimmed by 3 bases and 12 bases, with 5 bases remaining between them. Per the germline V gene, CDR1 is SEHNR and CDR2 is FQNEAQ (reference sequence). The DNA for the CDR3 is TGTGCCAGCAGCTTCCTGGAGTACTTC. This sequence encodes CASSFLEYF.

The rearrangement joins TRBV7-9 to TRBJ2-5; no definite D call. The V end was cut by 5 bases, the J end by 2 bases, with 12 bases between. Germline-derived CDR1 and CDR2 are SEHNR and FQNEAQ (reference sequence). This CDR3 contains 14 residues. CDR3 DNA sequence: TGTGCCAGCAGCACCCTGACGCCACAAGAGACCCAGTACTTC. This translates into CASSTLTPQETQYF. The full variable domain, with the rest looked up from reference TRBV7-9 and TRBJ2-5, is DTGVSQNPRHKITKRGQNVTFRCDPISEHNRLYWYRQTLGQGPEFLTYFQNEAQLEKSRLLSDRFSAERPKGSFSTLEIQRTEQGDSAMYLCASSTLTPQETQYFGPGTRLLVL.

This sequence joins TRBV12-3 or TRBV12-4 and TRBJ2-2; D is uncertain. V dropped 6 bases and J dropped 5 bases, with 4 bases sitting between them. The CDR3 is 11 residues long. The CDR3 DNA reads TGTGCCAGCAGGGTTACCGGGGAGCTGTTTTTT. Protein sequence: CASRVTGELFF.

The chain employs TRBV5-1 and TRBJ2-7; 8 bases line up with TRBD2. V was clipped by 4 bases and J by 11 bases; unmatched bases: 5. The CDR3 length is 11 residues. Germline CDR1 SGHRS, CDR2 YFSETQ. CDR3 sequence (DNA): TGCGCCAGCAGCGAAGGACTAGCAAAGTACTTC. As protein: CASSEGLAKYF.

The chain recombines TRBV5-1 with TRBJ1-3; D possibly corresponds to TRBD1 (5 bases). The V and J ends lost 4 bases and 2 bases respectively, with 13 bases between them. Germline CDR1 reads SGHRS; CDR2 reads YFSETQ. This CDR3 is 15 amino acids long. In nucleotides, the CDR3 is TGCGCCAGCAGCCCCTTCCTGACAGCTGGAAACACCATATATTTT. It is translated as CASSPFLTAGNTIYF.

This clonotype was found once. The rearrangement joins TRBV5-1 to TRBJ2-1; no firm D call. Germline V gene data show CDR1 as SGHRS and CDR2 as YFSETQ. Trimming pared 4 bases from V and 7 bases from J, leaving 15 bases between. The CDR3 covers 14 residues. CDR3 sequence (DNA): TGCGCCAGCAGCGTCGGGCTCCTCGGGAATGAGCAGTTCTTC. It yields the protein CASSVGLLGNEQFF.